The entry that follows covers one T cell receptor beta chain sequence. Germline CDR1 and CDR2: ENHRY and SYGVKD. This CDR3 is built from 13 residues. Trimming cost V 8 bases and J 8 bases; bases outside gene matches: 7. Libraries were prepared by immunoSEQ multiplex PCR; TCRdb keeps only in-frame clonotypes and omits some of them. Of about 210,000 clones listed, roughly 85% are singletons. This sample was included in a study of blood T cell repertoires in COVID-19. The chain has TRBV10-3 and TRBJ2-1, with TRBD2 matching 9 bases. Material for sequencing was peripheral blood. The sequence derives from a woman aged 40 to 49 with active or convalescent COVID-19. The CDR3: CAIGREGADEQFF. CDR3 nucleotides: TGTGCCATCGGGCGGGAGGGCGCGGATGAGCAGTTCTTC.